The 16 T cell receptor beta chains in this list originate from one sample, sequenced in a study of OX40 agonist ivuxolimab in advanced cancers. Profiled with immunoSEQ multiplex PCR; TCRdb holds only in-frame clones, not every one. The repertoire consists of over 15,000 clones, with roughly nine tenths occurring once and the leading ten covering about a sixth. The sample here was CD4+ or CD8+ T cells sorted from blood, taken in a trial of the OX40 agonist ivuxolimab. Receptor source: an adult with an advanced solid tumor such as melanoma, head and neck, liver or kidney cancer.

V gene TRBV4-3 combines with J gene TRBJ1-3; unclear D gene. V lost 3 bases, J lost 2 bases, and 8 bases lay in between. Per germline, CDR1 LGHNA and CDR2 YSLEER. There are 14 residues in the CDR3. In DNA form, the CDR3 reads TGCGCCAGCAGCCACAGAGGAACTGGAAACACCATATATTTT. Its protein product is CASSHRGTGNTIYF.

V usage is TRBV10-1 and J usage is TRBJ2-7, with 9 nucleotides matching TRBD1. Germline trimming cut 4 bases from V and 3 bases from J; bases unmatched to any gene: 10. Germline V lookup: CDR1 WNHNN, CDR2 SYGVQD (reference sequence). The CDR3 has 16 residues. CDR3 DNA: TGCGCCAGCAGTGGGGACAGGGACGAACGGATCTACGAGCAGTACTTC. Encoded protein: CASSGDRDERIYEQYF.

This clone was counted between two and nine times. This chain joins TRBV5-4 and TRBJ1-3; 7 bases align to TRBD1. The CDR3 has 16 amino acids. V dropped 2 bases and J dropped 4; count of bases not matched to a gene: 9. Germline CDR1 and CDR2: SGHNT and YYREEE (reference sequence). The CDR3 DNA reads TGTGCCAGCAGCTTACACCCTACAGGGGTCGGAAACACCATATATTTT. This translates into CASSLHPTGVGNTIYF.

The V call is TRBV11-2, the J call TRBJ2-5; D assignment may be TRBD1 or TRBD2 (5 bases each). The tail of the sequence fits TRBJ2-7 better, so the J call may be wrong. The CDR3 consists of 14 residues. Germline CDR1 and CDR2: SGHAT and FQNNGV. This CDR3 is CASTDRDATYEQYF. CDR3 nucleotide sequence: TGTGCCAGCACCGACCGGGACGCCACCTACGAGCAGTACTTC.

The chain combines TRBV6-1 with TRBJ1-1, with D unresolved. In germline, CDR1 is MNHNS, CDR2 SASEGT. Between the trimmed V and J ends, which lost 3 bases and 5 bases, there was a span of 13 bases. The CDR3 spans 14 residues. CDR3 amino acids: CASSDRARRTEAFF. In nucleotides, the CDR3 is TGTGCCAGCAGTGATAGGGCTCGTAGGACTGAAGCTTTCTTT.

This rearrangement joins TRBV4-1 to TRBJ2-1; D gene uncertain. The CDR3 totals 13 residues. Germline-derived CDR1 and CDR2 are MGHRA and YSYEKL. Trimming took 0 bases from V and 15 from J, leaving 15 bases between them. The CDR3 DNA reads TGCGCCAGCAGCCAAGACCTTCGTTTACCACCGTTCTTC. It specifies CASSQDLRLPPFF.

The J gene is TRBJ2-7, the V gene TRBV7-2, with D perhaps TRBD1 (5 bases). V shed 2 bases and J shed 6 bases, with 11 bases lying between them. From germline, CDR1 is SGHTA and CDR2 FQGNSA. This CDR3 has 13 residues. The CDR3 loop reads CASSLSQGIEQYF. The DNA for the CDR3 is TGTGCCAGCAGCTTAAGTCAGGGCATCGAGCAGTACTTC.

The chain joins TRBV21-1 to TRBJ1-5. TRBV21-1 is noted as a pseudogene. CDR3 size: 15 residues. The CDR3 nucleotides read TGTGCCAGCAGCCATAGGAGGGATAGCAATCAGCCCCAGCATTTT. This gives the protein CASSHRRDSNQPQHF.

This rearrangement joins TRBV27 to TRBJ1-2, with 10 bases lining up with TRBD1. V dropped 3 bases and J dropped 7; count of bases not matched to a gene: 2. The germline gives CDR1 MNHEY, CDR2 SMNVEV (reference sequence). The CDR3 length is 13 residues. The CDR3 region is CASSFGQGGGYTF. CDR3 DNA sequence: TGTGCCAGCAGTTTTGGACAGGGGGGTGGCTACACCTTC.

V gene TRBV6-6 combines with J gene TRBJ2-5; D may be TRBD1 (6 bases). Between the trimmed V and J ends, which lost 4 bases and 4 bases, there was a span of 10 bases. Germline assignment: CDR1 MNHNY and CDR2 SVGAGI (reference sequence). CDR3 size: 13 residues. CDR3 protein: CASSSLGGETQYF. CDR3 in DNA: TGTGCCAGCAGTTCGCTAGGGGGAGAGACCCAGTACTTC.

V gene TRBV11-3 combines with J gene TRBJ1-1; D is uncertain. Trimming removed 0 bases at V and 3 bases at J, with 5 bases between. CDR1 and CDR2 from the germline V gene are SGHNT and YENEEA. The CDR3 consists of 13 residues. CDR3 sequence reads: CASSLDEDTEAFF. The CDR3 DNA reads TGTGCCAGCAGCTTAGATGAGGACACTGAAGCTTTCTTT.

In this sample, this clone turned up once. The chain has TRBV6-6 and TRBJ2-1; tentatively, D is TRBD1 (5 bases). V shed 6 bases and J shed 10 bases, with 25 bases lying between them. The CDR3 has 16 amino acids. CDR1 MNHNY and CDR2 SVGAGI come from the germline V gene (reference sequence). The CDR3 nucleotides read TGTGCCAGCAGAGACCCGAGGATGGGGCGCCTGGGAGAGCAGTTCTTC. Amino acid sequence: CASRDPRMGRLGEQFF.

V gene TRBV19 combines with J gene TRBJ2-2, with D uncertain. The CDR3 totals 12 residues. Germline values: CDR1 LNHDA, CDR2 SQIVND (reference sequence). Trimming shortened V by 4 bases and J by 4 bases, and 4 bases separated the two germline ends. CDR3 nucleotide sequence: TGTGCCAGTAGTAGAGGCACCGGGGAGCTGTTTTTT. As protein: CASSRGTGELFF.

This rearrangement joins TRBV4-3 to TRBJ1-2, with D maybe TRBD1 (5 bases). Germline V CDR1 and CDR2: LGHNA, YSLEER. The CDR3 runs to 14 residues. Trimming shortened V by 0 bases and J by 4 bases, and 9 bases separated the two germline ends. CDR3 region: CASSQESGSYGYTF. CDR3 sequence (DNA): TGCGCCAGCAGCCAAGAGTCAGGGAGCTATGGCTACACCTTC.

V gene TRBV18 combines with J gene TRBJ2-5; weak D call: TRBD1 (6 bases). The germline V gene has CDR1 KGHSH and CDR2 LQKENI. This CDR3 is built from 15 residues. V lost 2 bases, J lost 4 bases, and 14 bases lay in between. For the CDR3, the DNA is TGTGCCAGCTCACCAGGTAGCAGGGGATTAGAGACCCAGTACTTC. It yields the protein CASSPGSRGLETQYF.

The chain carries TRBV6-5 and TRBJ2-1, with a weak D call TRBD2 (5 bases). This CDR3 is 16 amino acids long. CDR1 and CDR2 (germline): MNHEY, SVGAGI. Trimming took off 2 bases at V and 2 bases at J, with 13 bases between the two ends. CDR3 loop: CASSYHSGGTYNEQFF. In DNA, the CDR3 is TGTGCCAGCAGTTACCACAGCGGAGGCACCTACAATGAGCAGTTCTTC.